The following is a TCR beta chain sequence with its context. Its cognate antigen has yet to be identified. No much larger clone exists at a distance of one base, and base qualities are not known. CDR1 and CDR2 are read off the germline V gene as SGHRS and YFSETQ. V sheds 0 bases and J sheds 7 bases, leaving 13 bases between their ends. The CDR3 runs 15 amino acids, cysteine and phenylalanine included. The read is trimmed to its CDR3 DNA, 45 bases read in frame from base 1. This specimen belongs to a study of blood T cells in healthy people across ages (dated by TCRdb to 2013 to 2016). As for the study more broadly: In model experiments, template switching captured roughly one uniquely barcoded TCR beta cDNA molecule for every two T cells. Donors were grouped into four age groups: young (average about 15 years), middle-aged (roughly 38), aged (around 60) and long-lived (around 80). Using deep sequencing normalized with unique cDNA molecular identifiers, the study measured how TCR beta repertoire diversity changes with age. Using the same blood draw, the study looked at two additional independent replicas of 1 million unique cDNA reads for two donors, one aged 18 to 30 and the other aged 80 or older. To avoid experimental bias, donors of different ages were spread randomly across the sequencing lanes. What the work shows at the level of the full study, not this receptor alone: Total diversity estimates from one million sequenced T cells were considered lower bounds and underestimates. The CMV infection status of donors was not known, potentially confounding age-related changes in expanded clonotypes. Because profiling used bulk unsorted PBMCs, naive and antigen-experienced compartments could not be compared conclusively. A strong correlation was found between observed TCR beta diversity and the percentage of naive T cells measured by flow cytometry. Compared with the aged group, the long-lived group had more naive CD4+ T cells, fewer expanded clones and increased TCR diversity, a pattern suggesting age selection. Observed TCR beta diversity per million T cells fell roughly linearly with age, and a significant reduction was already apparent by age roughly 40.

Systemically healthy Caucasian individuals from Russia, 35 to 50 in total and aged about 6 to 95 years, were included as donors. Approximately 10 milliliters of peripheral blood were collected from each donor into EDTA-treated Vacutainer tubes. Ficoll-Paque density-gradient centrifugation was used to isolate PBMCs, with at least 7 million obtained per sample. Trizol reagent was used to extract total RNA from the PBMCs, yielding at least 6 micrograms per sample. The percentages of naive CD45RAhigh/CD27high T cells were determined by flow cytometry on a PBMC aliquot from every donor. Library preparation used 5' RACE. The reads were generated on an Illumina HiSeq 2500. A second roughly 7 to 11 cycle PCR used a sample-barcoded 5' primer and a J-beta primer mix. A unique molecular identifier was introduced onto each TCR beta cDNA molecule by a template-switch 5' adaptor carrying 12 random nucleotides. Each sample yielded at least 3 million CDR3-containing paired-end reads. First-strand cDNA synthesis was performed from all RNA using the Mint cDNA synthesis kit, with priming by a TRBC-specific oligonucleotide. All cDNA was treated with uracil-DNA glycosylase and then went through a first 18-cycle PCR with the universal primers M1SS and BC2_uni_R. Per the authors' processing: For normalization, 1 million high-quality reads were randomly selected from each sample, with every read carrying a distinct molecular identifier. Reads sharing molecular identifiers were discarded rather than binned into consensus sequences. MiTCR, set to a Q25 quality threshold and the strictest error-elimination algorithm, was used for CDR3 identification, clonotype clustering and error correction. A nonparametric unseen species model with Euler transformation was used to estimate a lower bound on total TCR beta diversity. The raw public reads went through TCRdb reprocessing: fastp at Q25, MiXCR clone calling, in-frame beta chains kept. Each entry merges the rows of one CDR3 protein and shows their most common DNA and genes. It is TCRdb's table, rather than the study itself, that gives the V and J calls and clone size. Across this sample there are 950,000 to 1,200,000 distinct CDR3 sequences, with under 40% seen only once. The ten largest make up around 13% of the sample.

The chain is encoded by TRBV5-1 joined to TRBJ1-4, with no confidently assigned D gene. The specimen sequenced was blood. The TCR sequence derives from a man aged 18 to 29 in good health. The CDR3 region reads CASSLAADAGEKLFF. The nucleotide sequence reads TGCGCCAGCAGCTTGGCCGCGGACGCGGGTGAAAAACTGTTTTTT.